A selection of T cell receptor beta chains follows, all from one sample in a study of identical twins. TCRdb re-derived calls from the 5' RACE reads in MiXCR, one entry per CDR3 protein. The table has 640,000 or so distinct CDR3 sequences, 6.1% seen once. Sequencing was done on a sample of naive T cells sorted from blood. The receptor source for this set is a man aged 18 to 29 in good health. The CDR3 runs from the conserved cysteine through the conserved F or W. The order of the fields is clone size, D gene, J gene, V gene, CDR3 protein, CDR3 DNA. D genes are given only for firm matches. Not all rows give a size; the values are once, few, many and, for expanded clones, a class.

>-|-|TRBJ2-2|TRBV27
CASSLSFPNTGELFF
TGTGCCAGCAGTTTATCATTCCCGAACACCGGGGAGCTGTTTTTT
>-|-|TRBJ2-3|TRBV15
CATSNPRRDTQYF
TGTGCCACCAGCAACCCCCGTCGTGATACGCAGTATTTT
>few|-|TRBJ1-5|TRBV12-3/TRBV12-4
CASSLGEGLPSNQPQHF
TGTGCCAGCAGTTTAGGTGAAGGACTACCTAGCAATCAGCCCCAGCATTTT
>few|TRBD1|TRBJ2-1|TRBV2
CASSESSGHGQANEQFF
TGTGCCAGCAGTGAAAGCTCAGGACATGGACAGGCCAATGAGCAGTTCTTC
>many|-|TRBJ1-5|TRBV4-1
CASSQGLENQPQHF
TGCGCCAGCAGCCAAGGGCTCGAAAATCAGCCCCAGCATTTT
>few|TRBD2|TRBJ2-1|TRBV6-2/TRBV6-3
CASTHSGPNEQFF
TGTGCCAGCACCCATAGCGGGCCCAATGAGCAGTTCTTC
>few|-|TRBJ2-1|TRBV20-1
CSVEGSSYNEQFF
TGCAGTGTCGAGGGTAGCTCCTACAATGAGCAGTTCTTC
>few|TRBD2|TRBJ2-1|TRBV9
CASSAPDSGRPGRNEQFF
TGTGCCAGCAGCGCCCCCGATAGCGGGAGGCCTGGAAGGAATGAGCAGTTCTTC
>many|TRBD2|TRBJ2-1|TRBV29-1
CSLGGSSSYNEQFF
TGCAGTTTAGGCGGGAGTAGCTCCTACAATGAGCAGTTCTTC
>few|TRBD2|TRBJ2-3|TRBV7-9
CASSYERGEADTQYF
TGTGCCAGCAGCTATGAGCGGGGTGAGGCAGATACGCAGTATTTT
>many|TRBD1|TRBJ2-5|TRBV6-1
CASSPLRAGGQTQYF
TGTGCCAGCAGTCCCCTTCGGGCAGGGGGCCAGACCCAGTACTTC
>many|-|TRBJ2-7|TRBV7-2
CASSRTDRTYEQYF
TGTGCCAGCAGCCGTACGGACAGAACCTACGAGCAGTACTTC
>many|-|TRBJ2-1|TRBV5-1
CASSLEAPDRRNEQFF
TGCGCCAGCAGCTTGGAGGCGCCGGACAGACGAAATGAGCAGTTCTTC